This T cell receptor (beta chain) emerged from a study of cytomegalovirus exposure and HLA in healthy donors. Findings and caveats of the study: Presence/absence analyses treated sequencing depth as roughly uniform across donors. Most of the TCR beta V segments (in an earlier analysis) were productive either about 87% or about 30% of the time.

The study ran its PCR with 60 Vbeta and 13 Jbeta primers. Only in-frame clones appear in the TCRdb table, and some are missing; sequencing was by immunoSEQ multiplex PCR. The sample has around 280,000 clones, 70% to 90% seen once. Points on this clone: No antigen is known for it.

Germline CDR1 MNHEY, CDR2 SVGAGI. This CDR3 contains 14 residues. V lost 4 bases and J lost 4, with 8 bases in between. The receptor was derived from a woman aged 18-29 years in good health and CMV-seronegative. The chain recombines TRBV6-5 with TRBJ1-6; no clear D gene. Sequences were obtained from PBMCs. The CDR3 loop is CASSFGPYNSPLHF. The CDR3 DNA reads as TGTGCCAGCAGTTTTGGGCCATATAATTCACCCCTCCACTTT.